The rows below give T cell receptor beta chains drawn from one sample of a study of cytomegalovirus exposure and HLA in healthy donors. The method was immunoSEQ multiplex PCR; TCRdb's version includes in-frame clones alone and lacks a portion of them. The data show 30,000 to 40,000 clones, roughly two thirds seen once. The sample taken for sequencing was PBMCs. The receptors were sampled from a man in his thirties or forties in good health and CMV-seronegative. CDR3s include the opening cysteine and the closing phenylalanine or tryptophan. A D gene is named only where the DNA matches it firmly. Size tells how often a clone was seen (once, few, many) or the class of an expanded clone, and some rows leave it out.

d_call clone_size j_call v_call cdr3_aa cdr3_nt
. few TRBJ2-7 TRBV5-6 CASSSRGGVYEQYF TGTGCCAGCAGCTCAAGGGGCGGGGTTTACGAGCAGTACTTC
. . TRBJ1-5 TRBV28 CASELSRELAQHF TGTGCCAGCGAACTGTCGAGGGAATTAGCCCAGCATTTT
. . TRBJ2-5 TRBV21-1 CASSNRPSGSQETQYF TGTGCCAGCAGCAATAGACCTAGCGGGAGCCAAGAGACCCAGTACTTC
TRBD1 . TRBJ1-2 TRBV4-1 CASSHGQGVMNGYTF TGCGCCAGCAGCCACGGACAGGGGGTCATGAATGGCTACACCTTC
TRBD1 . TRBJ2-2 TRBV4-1 CASSQGTGVPGELFF TGCGCCAGCAGCCAAGGGACAGGGGTCCCCGGGGAGCTGTTTTTT
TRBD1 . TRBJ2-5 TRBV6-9 CASPGQGGFRETQYF TGTGCCAGCCCAGGACAGGGTGGATTCAGAGAGACCCAGTACTTC
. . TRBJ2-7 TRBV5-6 CASSFQYEQYF TGTGCCAGCAGCTTCCAATACGAGCAGTACTTC
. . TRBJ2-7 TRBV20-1 CSASLVYEQYF TGCAGTGCTAGTCTAGTGTACGAGCAGTACTTC
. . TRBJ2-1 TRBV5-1 CASRQSSYNEQFF TGCGCCAGCAGACAGAGCTCCTACAATGAGCAGTTCTTC
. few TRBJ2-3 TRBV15 CATSRAGYTQYF TGTGCCACCAGCAGAGCGGGTTATACGCAGTATTTT